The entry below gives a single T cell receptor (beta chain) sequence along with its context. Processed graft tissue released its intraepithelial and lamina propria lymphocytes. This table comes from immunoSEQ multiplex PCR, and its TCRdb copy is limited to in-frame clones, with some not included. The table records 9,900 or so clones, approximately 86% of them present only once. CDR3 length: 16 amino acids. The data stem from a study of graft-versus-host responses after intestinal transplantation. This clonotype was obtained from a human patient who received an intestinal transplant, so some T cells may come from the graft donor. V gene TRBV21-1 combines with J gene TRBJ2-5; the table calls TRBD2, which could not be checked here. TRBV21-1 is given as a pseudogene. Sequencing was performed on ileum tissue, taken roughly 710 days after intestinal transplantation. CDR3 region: CASSVPGLALQETQYF. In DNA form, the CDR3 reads TGTGCCAGCAGCGTACCGGGACTAGCGTTACAAGAGACCCAGTACTTC.